These T cell receptor beta chains were read from a single sample in a study of shared clonotypes between healthy human individuals. Generated by immunoSEQ multiplex PCR, the TCRdb table keeps only in-frame clones and is missing some. Of about 560,000 clones detected, just over 75% appear once; the ten largest clones hold 12%. Material: PBMCs. The receptors were sampled from a woman in her forties in good health. Some clones in this sample may be carry-over from other donors' samples. The CDR3 runs from the conserved cysteine through the conserved F or W. The D gene is left open where the match is weak. Clone size is stated in some rows and not others, as once, few, many or a class when expanded.

CATSRGSGPTDTQYF	TGTGCCACCAGCAGAGGCAGCGGGCCCACAGATACGCAGTATTTT	NA	NA	TRBV15	TRBJ2-3
CASSELSRLHEQYF	TGTGCCAGCAGTGAATTATCCAGGTTGCACGAGCAGTACTTC	NA	NA	TRBV6-1	TRBJ2-7
CASSPQTGRHGNTIYF	TGTGCCAGCAGTCCGCAGACAGGGAGGCATGGAAACACCATATATTTT	TRBD1	NA	TRBV28	TRBJ1-3
CASSAGWGETQYF	TGCGCCAGCAGCGCGGGATGGGGGGAGACCCAGTACTTC	NA	NA	TRBV5-1	TRBJ2-5
CASSYRGSSYNEQFF	TGTGCCAGCAGTTACCGGGGTAGCTCCTACAATGAGCAGTTCTTC	NA	once	TRBV7-3	TRBJ2-1
CASSPGPWDRGPGYGYTF	TGCGCCAGCAGCCCCGGCCCCTGGGACAGGGGGCCGGGCTATGGCTACACCTTC	TRBD1	NA	TRBV4-1	TRBJ1-2
CASSPTANYNEQFF	TGTGCCAGCAGCCCCACTGCGAACTACAATGAGCAGTTCTTC	NA	NA	TRBV7-2	TRBJ2-1
CASSFRLSYNEQFF	TGTGCCAGCAGCTTTAGGCTTTCCTACAATGAGCAGTTCTTC	NA	NA	TRBV11-2	TRBJ2-1
CAWSSGLVGYNEQFF	TGTGCCTGGAGTTCTGGACTAGTCGGATACAATGAGCAGTTCTTC	TRBD2	NA	TRBV30	TRBJ2-1
CASSLSGDSPLHF	TGTGCCAGCAGCCTAAGTGGGGATTCACCCCTCCACTTT	NA	NA	TRBV7-2	TRBJ1-6
CASSLGQGGDTQYF	TGCGCCAGCAGCTTAGGACAGGGCGGAGATACGCAGTATTTT	TRBD1	NA	TRBV5-1	TRBJ2-3
CASTGQGLSGANVLTF	TGTGCCAGCACGGGACAGGGTTTATCCGGGGCCAACGTCCTGACTTTC	TRBD1	NA	TRBV28	TRBJ2-6
CASSKTLAGDCSYEQYF	TGTGCCAGCAGCAAAACCTTAGCGGGAGATTGCTCCTACGAGCAGTACTTC	TRBD2	NA	TRBV7-3	TRBJ2-7
CSVNTGGRGEKLFF	TGCAGCGTTAACACAGGGGGCAGAGGAGAAAAACTGTTTTTT	TRBD1	few	TRBV29-1	TRBJ1-4
CASSPGVGIYEQYF	TGTGCCAGCAGCCCAGGGGTTGGAATTTACGAGCAGTACTTC	NA	few	TRBV11-2	TRBJ2-7
CASSLVGENEQFF	TGTGCCAGCAGTTTAGTGGGCGAAAATGAGCAGTTCTTC	NA	NA	TRBV28	TRBJ2-1
CASSRDRGLTNEKLFF	TGTGCCAGCAGCCGGGACAGGGGACTTACTAATGAAAAACTGTTTTTT	TRBD1	NA	TRBV2	TRBJ1-4
CAWTRALDPSYNSPLHF	TGTGCCTGGACGCGCGCTTTAGATCCCTCCTATAATTCACCCCTCCACTTT	NA	NA	TRBV30	TRBJ1-6
CASSQDWGSPQYF	TGCGCCAGCAGCCAAGATTGGGGATCGCCCCAGTACTTC	NA	NA	TRBV4-1	TRBJ2-5
CASMGGGYGYTF	TGTGCCAGCATGGGGGGCGGGTATGGCTACACCTTC	NA	NA	TRBV28	TRBJ1-2
CAWSSGLGPYEQYF	TGTGCCTGGAGTTCAGGGTTAGGGCCCTACGAGCAGTACTTC	NA	NA	TRBV30	TRBJ2-7
CASSLIPGSEQYF	TGTGCCAGCAGCTTAATTCCAGGTAGCGAGCAGTACTTC	NA	NA	TRBV7-2	TRBJ2-7
CASSNTVSGELFF	TGTGCCAGTAGTAATACTGTCTCCGGGGAGCTGTTTTTT	NA	NA	TRBV19	TRBJ2-2
CASSPAVGDEQFF	TGTGCCAGCAGCCCGGCCGTGGGGGATGAGCAGTTCTTC	NA	NA	TRBV5-6	TRBJ2-1
CASSLDAGNQPQHF	TGTGCCAGCAGTCTAGACGCAGGGAATCAGCCCCAGCATTTT	NA	few	TRBV28	TRBJ1-5
CASHRRVAGGPTDTQYF	TGTGCCTCGCATAGGAGGGTAGCGGGAGGGCCCACAGATACGCAGTATTTT	TRBD2	NA	TRBV11-2	TRBJ2-3
CASSSLDSSITDTQYF	TGTGCCAGCAGCTCCCTGGACTCCTCTATCACAGATACGCAGTATTTT	NA	NA	TRBV5-4	TRBJ2-3
CASSPAESTGAQETQYF	TGTGCCAGCTCACCAGCGGAATCCACAGGGGCCCAAGAGACCCAGTACTTC	TRBD1	NA	TRBV18	TRBJ2-5
CASGFAQETQYF	TGTGCCAGCGGGTTTGCCCAAGAGACCCAGTACTTC	NA	NA	TRBV7-8	TRBJ2-5
CASSETSNTYNEQFF	TGTGCCAGCAGCGAGACTAGCAACACCTACAATGAGCAGTTCTTC	TRBD2	few	TRBV9	TRBJ2-1
CAWGRVNSPLHF	TGTGCCTGGGGGAGAGTAAATTCACCCCTCCACTTT	NA	NA	TRBV30	TRBJ1-6
CSVTLPSRAYNEQFF	TGCAGCGTTACCCTCCCGAGTCGCGCCTACAATGAGCAGTTCTTC	NA	NA	TRBV29-1	TRBJ2-1
CAISESRRTDSLYGYTF	TGTGCCATCAGTGAGTCGCGGCGGACAGACTCGCTCTATGGCTACACCTTC	NA	NA	TRBV10-3	TRBJ1-2
CASSLGLDSGTDTQYF	TGCGCCAGCAGCTTGGGACTTGACTCTGGCACAGATACGCAGTATTTT	NA	NA	TRBV5-1	TRBJ2-3
CASSESGYEQYF	TGTGCCAGCAGTGAATCAGGGTACGAGCAGTACTTC	NA	NA	TRBV2	TRBJ2-7
CASSEFRQGNTIYF	TGTGCCAGCAGTGAATTCCGGCAAGGAAACACCATATATTTT	NA	NA	TRBV6-1	TRBJ1-3
CASSKYSGLTNTGELFF	TGTGCCAGCAGCAAGTATAGCGGATTAACGAACACCGGGGAGCTGTTTTTT	NA	once	TRBV21-1	TRBJ2-2
CASSLDSYNEQFF	TGTGCCAGCAGCCTGGACAGTTACAATGAGCAGTTCTTC	NA	NA	TRBV6-5	TRBJ2-1